The present entry profiles one T cell receptor (beta chain) with its context. Its antigen is as yet unknown. The source of the sample is a study of circulating and synovial CD4+ cells in juvenile arthritis. Study results and limitations: T cell genome counts differed by at least an order of magnitude between CPL and CD4 samples.

Deletions cut 5 bases from V and 6 bases from J, with 17 bases between. The CDR3 extends over 15 amino acids. Germline V CDR1 and CDR2: SEHNR, FQNEAQ (reference sequence). Only in-frame clones appear in the TCRdb table, and some are missing; sequencing was by immunoSEQ multiplex PCR. The repertoire holds around 2,800 clones, with more than 75% as singletons. The specimen sequenced was HLA-DR+ CD4+ T cells from blood. Subset of the sample: circulating pathogenic-like lymphocytes, sorted as HLA-DR+CD14-CD3+CD4+CD25low/- blood T cells. This TCR was recovered from a human donor with juvenile idiopathic arthritis. The chain carries TRBV7-9 and TRBJ1-5, with D possibly being TRBD1 (6 bases). CDR3 nucleotides: TGTGCCAGCAGCCGGGGCGGGGGCACCGGTCAGCCCCAGCATTTT. Its protein product is CASSRGGGTGQPQHF.